One and the same sample provided the 11 T cell receptor beta chains below, sequenced in a study of long-term antiretroviral therapy in people with HIV. Researchers ran immunoSEQ v3.0 at survey level. Using immunoSEQ multiplex PCR, the repertoire was profiled, and TCRdb retains in-frame clones only, with some absent. The sample records 35,000 to 45,000 clones, 70% to 90% being singletons. This specimen consisted of unsorted PBMCs, obtained just before starting antiretroviral therapy. These receptors originate from a woman aged 18-29 years with HIV.

The genes are TRBV27 and TRBJ2-7, with D perhaps matching TRBD1 (6 bases). V lost 7 bases and J lost 2, with 15 bases in between. Per germline, CDR1 MNHEY and CDR2 SMNVEV (reference sequence). The CDR3 runs 14 residues. As DNA, the CDR3 is TGTGCCAGCAAACTACAGGGCATTGCCTACGAGCAGTACTTC. It encodes CASKLQGIAYEQYF.

The chain recombines TRBV15 with TRBJ2-7, with D unresolved. The CDR3 contains 14 residues. Germline values: CDR1 LNHNV, CDR2 YYDKDF (reference sequence). V lost 2 bases and J lost 5, with 13 bases in between. The chain's CDR3 is CATSRPGPNNEQYF. The DNA for the CDR3 is TGTGCCACCAGCAGACCCGGCCCTAACAACGAGCAGTACTTC. The whole variable domain, filled in from reference TRBV15 and TRBJ2-7, reads DAMVIQNPRYQVTQFGKPVTLSCSQTLNHNVMYWYQQKSSQAPKLLFHYYDKDFNNEADTPDNFQSRRPNTSFCFLDIRSPGLGDTAMYLCATSRPGPNNEQYFGPGTRLTVT.

This clone was seen just once. The chain couples TRBV29-1 to TRBJ1-3; D might be TRBD1 (6 bases). This CDR3 has 14 amino acids. CDR1 is SQVTM, CDR2 ANQGSEA, per germline. Trimming cost V 7 bases and J 1 base, with 14 bases left between them. As DNA, the CDR3 is TGCAGCGCCCCCGGGGGCGATTCTGGAAACACCATATATTTT. This gives the protein CSAPGGDSGNTIYF.

This chain connects TRBV5-1 to TRBJ2-7; TRBD2 matches 9 bases. There are 14 residues in the CDR3. Germline V gene data show CDR1 as SGHRS and CDR2 as YFSETQ. Unmatched junction bases numbered 7, after V lost 4 bases and J lost 5 bases. The CDR3 DNA follows: TGCGCCAGCAGCAGTAGCGGGAGTTCCCACGAGCAGTACTTC. Protein: CASSSSGSSHEQYF.

A remark on this clone: The junction shows a germline mismatch at one end, possibly a read error. The CDR3 loop is CASRTGDYGYTF. CDR3 coding DNA: TGTGCCAGCCGGACAGGGGACTACGGCTACACCTTC. The V call is TRBV6-1, the J call TRBJ1-2; 9 bases align to TRBD1. CDR3 length: 12 residues. Germline CDR1 reads MNHNS; CDR2 reads SASEGT.

The genes are TRBV19 and TRBJ2-7, with TRBD2 identical over 13 bases. With V trimmed by 4 bases and J by 5 bases, 5 bases remained unmatched. CDR1 is LNHDA, CDR2 SQIVND, per germline (reference sequence). The CDR3 spans 15 residues. In nucleotides, the CDR3 is TGTGCCAGTAGTACCGGACTAGCGGGAGCGAACGAGCAGTACTTC. Residues: CASSTGLAGANEQYF.

By proportion, this clone is medium-sized. CDR3 in amino acids: CASTGQGNEKLFF. CDR3 coding DNA: TGTGCCAGCACGGGACAGGGAAATGAAAAACTGTTTTTT. The chain is built from TRBV27 and TRBJ1-4, with 9 bases fitting TRBD1. V was pared by 7 bases and J by 5 bases, with 2 bases of the junction left unmatched. The CDR3 runs to 13 residues. CDR1 is MNHEY and CDR2 is SMNVEV in the germline V gene (reference sequence).

V usage is TRBV6-4 and J usage is TRBJ2-1, with 8 bases fitting TRBD1. V was pared by 3 bases and J by 5 bases, with 9 bases of the junction left unmatched. The CDR3 is made up of 16 amino acids. Germline-derived CDR1 and CDR2 are MRHNA and SNTAGT. The CDR3 is CASSDLTGRGHNEQFF. CDR3 coding DNA: TGTGCCAGCAGTGATTTAACGGGCAGGGGGCACAATGAGCAGTTCTTC.

This clone was observed a single time. The chain uses TRBV7-3 and TRBJ2-5; D gene uncertain. The germline CDR1 and CDR2 sequences are SGHTA and FQGTGA. This CDR3 has 13 residues. Trimming cost V 2 bases and J 5 bases, with 9 bases left between them. CDR3 coding DNA: TGTGCCAGCAGCTTATCTCCTGTGGAGACCCAGTACTTC. This codes for CASSLSPVETQYF.

This chain's CDR3 is CASSTTSGQWGGYTF. The CDR3 coding sequence is TGTGCCAGCAGCACTACCTCGGGACAGTGGGGGGGCTACACCTTC. The J gene is TRBJ1-2, the V gene TRBV7-2; 7 positions agree with TRBD1. The CDR3 runs to 15 residues. In germline, CDR1 is SGHTA, CDR2 FQGNSA. V was clipped by 5 bases and J by 8 bases; unmatched bases: 14.

This sequence joins TRBV2 and TRBJ1-1; possible D gene TRBD1, 5 bases. CDR3 length equals 14 residues. Trimming pared 4 bases from V and 2 bases from J, leaving 11 bases between. Germline V gives CDR1 SNHLY, CDR2 FYNNEI. The CDR3 here is CASSGLTVNTEAFF. The CDR3 DNA reads as TGTGCCAGCAGTGGGTTGACAGTTAACACTGAAGCTTTCTTT.